This TCR beta chain was observed in a study of OX40 agonist ivuxolimab in advanced cancers. Looking at the study overall: The costimulatory receptor OX40 (CD134) was targeted by ivuxolimab, a fully human IgG2 agonistic monoclonal antibody. Partial responses occurred in three dose-escalation patients, of whom one had hepatocellular carcinoma and two had cutaneous melanoma. Intravenous ivuxolimab was administered to patients every 2 weeks at six dose levels: 0.01, 0.1, 0.3, 1.5, 3 and 10 mg/kg. Of the 50 to 55 dose-escalation patients, hepatocellular carcinoma was present in around 20, melanoma in about 15, renal cell carcinoma in 9 and head and neck cancer in 9. The paper covers the monotherapy dose-escalation part of the phase I ivuxolimab trial, which included N of about 50 patients. Peripheral TCRbeta sequencing aimed to test whether ivuxolimab altered TCR sequence diversity and caused clonal T-cell expansion. The dose-escalation cohort was over 70% male with a mean age of about 65 years, ranging from roughly 20 to 80. Prior anti-PD-1, anti-PD-L1 or anti-CTLA-4 therapy was permitted, and approximately 41% of dose-escalation patients had received checkpoint inhibitors. Broader findings and caveats from the paper: On average, CD8+ T cells showed more expanded clones than CD4+ T cells after ivuxolimab. In partial responders in the 0.1-3.0 mg/kg groups, normalized peripheral clonal expansion was found to be among the lowest, especially among CD8+ T cells. At doses of 0.1 to 3.0 mg/kg, clonal expansion of both CD4+ and CD8+ T cells in blood was seen between baseline and week 6. Low levels of normalized T-cell clonal expansion were also seen in some nonresponding patients. Antigen specificity was not determined for the clonally expanded peripheral T cells.

From its cysteine to its phenylalanine, the CDR3 spans 13 amino acids. Solely the CDR3 DNA is kept, with 39 bases framed from the first base. The junction shows trimming of 7 bases on V and 2 bases on J, plus 8 bases between the germline ends. As encoded in the germline V gene, CDR1 is ENHRY while CDR2 is SYGVKD. As to this clone: Its antigen is currently not known. Base qualities are not at hand, and no much larger clone is one base apart.

Patients with autoimmune disease history or receiving systemic immunosuppression were excluded from the trial. In every dose cohort, peripheral blood was drawn for TCR sequencing at baseline, cycle 4 day 1, and cycle 7 day 1. The samples were drawn from a first-in-human, open-label, multicenter phase I dose-escalation trial of ivuxolimab. Adults with locally advanced or metastatic melanoma, renal cell carcinoma, hepatocellular carcinoma or head and neck squamous cell carcinoma were enrolled in the trial. Before TCR sequencing, CD4+ T cells and CD8+ T cells were sorted from peripheral blood as separate populations. To sequence the TCRbeta CDR3 region, genomic DNA was isolated from the sorted cells. The immunoSEQ Assay was used for sequencing of TCRbeta CDR3 regions. TCRdb's version of the immuneACCESS table is confined to in-frame rearrangements and falls short of the full clone set. An unresolved V gene accounts for under half of the shortfall where checked; the remainder is of unknown origin. For this sample the table gives tens of thousands of clones, of which approximately 92% were detected only once. Of the sample, roughly 0.94% is held by the ten largest clones.

The receptor's source is an adult with an advanced solid tumor such as melanoma, head and neck, liver or kidney cancer. The sample in question was CD4+ or CD8+ T cells sorted from blood, obtained in a trial of the OX40 agonist ivuxolimab. The chain is encoded by TRBV10-3 joined to TRBJ2-2, and TRBD1 may be the D gene, going by 6 matching bases. The CDR3 amino acid sequence is: CAINRVNTGELFF. The DNA reads TGTGCCATCAACAGGGTCAACACCGGGGAGCTGTTTTTT.